The rows below give T cell receptor beta chains drawn from one sample of a study of blood T cell repertoires in COVID-19. The method was immunoSEQ multiplex PCR; TCRdb's version includes in-frame clones alone and lacks a portion of them. The sample lists approximately 300,000 clones; approximately 86% were seen once. The sample was peripheral blood. The source of these receptors is a man between 18 and 29 years old with active or convalescent COVID-19. The CDR3 runs from the conserved cysteine through the conserved F or W. A D gene is named only where the DNA matches it firmly. Expanded clones get a size class; other rows say once, few or many, or leave the size out.

D gene,clone size,V gene,CDR3 length,J gene,CDR3 protein,CDR3 DNA
-,-,TRBV19,14,TRBJ2-2,CASSGSSVTGELFF,TGTGCCAGTAGTGGGAGCAGTGTCACCGGGGAGCTGTTTTTT
-,-,TRBV5-1,16,TRBJ1-5,CASSLDFTGGLGAQHF,TGCGCCAGCAGCTTGGATTTCACGGGGGGCCTAGGGGCCCAGCATTTT
-,-,TRBV4-1,16,TRBJ2-7,CASSQVGGTDTYEQYF,TGCGCCAGCAGCCAAGTCGGCGGGACGGACACCTACGAGCAGTACTTC
-,-,TRBV27,17,TRBJ1-1,CASSLRPPRQVPLEAFF,TGTGCCAGCAGTTTACGTCCCCCGAGACAGGTTCCCCTAGAAGCTTTCTTT
-,-,TRBV6-6,15,TRBJ2-7,CASSFEGTLPYEQYF,TGTGCCAGCAGTTTTGAGGGGACTTTACCCTACGAGCAGTACTTC
-,-,TRBV28,14,TRBJ1-2,CASSQGPLENGYTF,TGTGCCAGTTCACAGGGCCCGCTAGAGAATGGCTACACCTTC
TRBD1,-,TRBV5-1,16,TRBJ2-3,CASSLGQGATTDTQYF,TGCGCCAGCAGCTTGGGCCAGGGGGCCACCACAGATACGCAGTATTTT
TRBD1,-,TRBV3-1/TRBV3-2,16,TRBJ1-2,CASSQGTGQANYGYTF,TGTGCCAGCAGCCAAGGAACGGGACAGGCTAACTATGGCTACACCTTC
TRBD1,-,TRBV6-1,15,TRBJ1-5,CASSEKQGINQPQHF,TGTGCCAGCAGTGAAAAACAGGGGATCAATCAGCCCCAGCATTTT
-,-,TRBV10-3,12,TRBJ1-2,CAISEAIGGYTF,TGTGCCATCAGTGAGGCGATCGGTGGCTACACCTTC
-,-,TRBV21-1,16,TRBJ2-5,CASSKALAGDVETQYF,TGTGCCAGCAGCAAAGCTCTAGCGGGAGATGTTGAGACCCAGTACTTC
-,-,TRBV19,16,TRBJ1-1,CASSSQGTLGYTEAFF,TGTGCCAGTAGTTCTCAGGGCACTCTGGGCTACACTGAAGCTTTCTTT
-,-,TRBV4-1,12,TRBJ1-2,CASSPDSYGYTF,TGCGCCAGCAGCCCCGACAGCTATGGCTACACCTTC
-,once,TRBV7-8,14,TRBJ1-6,CASSLQGALGPLHF,TGTGCCAGCAGCCTACAAGGGGCTCTCGGTCCCCTCCACTTT
-,-,TRBV28,14,TRBJ1-1,CASSPTGLGTEAFF,TGTGCCAGCAGTCCAACAGGGCTGGGAACTGAAGCTTTCTTT
-,-,TRBV2,13,TRBJ2-5,CASSLAVQETQYF,TGTGCCAGCAGCTTAGCGGTCCAAGAGACCCAGTACTTC
-,-,TRBV11-1,15,TRBJ1-2,CASMGGQPSYYGYTF,TGTGCCAGCATGGGAGGTCAGCCGTCCTACTATGGCTACACCTTC
-,once,TRBV9,13,TRBJ1-3,CASSVGGGNTIYF,TGTGCCAGCAGCGTAGGGGGAGGGAACACCATATATTTT
-,-,TRBV29-1,15,TRBJ2-7,CSVVLEAKSSYEQYF,TGCAGCGTTGTCCTGGAAGCGAAAAGCTCCTACGAGCAGTACTTC
-,-,TRBV5-1,13,TRBJ2-3,CASSLGLTDTQYF,TGCGCCAGCAGCTTGGGCCTAACAGATACGCAGTATTTT
-,-,TRBV10-3,17,TRBJ2-3,CAISSPGGLSSTDTQYF,TGTGCCATCAGCAGCCCGGGGGGCCTCTCTAGCACAGATACGCAGTATTTT
-,-,TRBV7-9,14,TRBJ1-1,CASSLVRGAAEAFF,TGTGCCAGCAGCTTAGTACGGGGGGCGGCGGAAGCTTTCTTT
-,-,TRBV5-6,15,TRBJ2-3,CASSFSWTPTDTQYF,TGTGCCAGCAGCTTTAGTTGGACTCCCACAGATACGCAGTATTTT
-,-,TRBV5-5,14,TRBJ2-5,CASGTTGLQETQYF,TGTGCCAGCGGAACCACAGGCCTGCAAGAGACCCAGTACTTC
-,-,TRBV6-5,14,TRBJ1-3,CASRTGIHGNTIYF,TGTGCCAGCAGAACCGGGATTCATGGAAACACCATATATTTT
-,-,TRBV11-2,16,TRBJ1-2,CASTLIGSLSLYGYTF,TGTGCCAGCACCTTAATCGGTTCCCTCTCTCTCTATGGCTACACCTTC
TRBD2,once,TRBV6-1,16,TRBJ2-1,CASSELAGHSYNEQFF,TGTGCCAGCAGTGAGCTAGCGGGCCATTCCTACAATGAGCAGTTCTTC
TRBD1,-,TRBV6-1,18,TRBJ1-2,CASSEALALGQGVFGYTF,TGTGCCAGCAGTGAAGCGCTCGCTCTGGGACAGGGGGTTTTTGGCTACACCTTC
-,-,TRBV10-3,14,TRBJ2-7,CASAGVGGQYEQYF,TGTGCCTCCGCCGGAGTCGGGGGGCAATACGAGCAGTACTTC
TRBD1,-,TRBV7-8,15,TRBJ1-2,CASSSGQGPMDGYTF,TGTGCCAGCAGCTCAGGACAGGGCCCCATGGATGGCTACACCTTC
-,-,TRBV27,16,TRBJ2-7,CASSLYPPRVGSEQYF,TGTGCCAGCAGTTTATACCCCCCCCGGGTTGGGTCCGAGCAGTACTTC
TRBD2,once,TRBV3-1/TRBV3-2,17,TRBJ2-2,CASRRGTSAPNTGELFF,TGTGCCAGCAGACGCGGGACTAGCGCCCCGAACACCGGGGAGCTGTTTTTT
TRBD1,-,TRBV5-1,14,TRBJ2-7,CASSFYSGGYEQYF,TGCGCCAGCAGCTTTTATTCAGGGGGTTACGAGCAGTACTTC
-,-,TRBV9,15,TRBJ2-1,CASSVAGGQYNEQFF,TGTGCCAGCAGCGTAGCCGGGGGGCAGTACAATGAGCAGTTCTTC
-,-,TRBV9,14,TRBJ1-4,CASSGGDSNEKLFF,TGTGCCAGCAGCGGAGGGGACTCCAATGAAAAACTGTTTTTT
-,-,TRBV18,14,TRBJ1-2,CASSPLGQNNGYTF,TGTGCCAGCTCACCCCTCGGACAAAATAATGGCTACACCTTC
-,-,TRBV6-5,13,TRBJ1-1,CASRPTGRGATFF,TGTGCCAGCAGACCCACAGGTCGGGGGGCTACTTTCTTT
-,-,TRBV28,15,TRBJ1-6,CASSLAGHFGSPLHF,TGTGCCAGCAGTTTAGCAGGCCACTTTGGGTCACCCCTCCACTTT
-,-,TRBV27,15,TRBJ1-6,CASSLSAGYNSPLHF,TGTGCCAGCAGTTTATCAGCGGGATATAATTCACCCCTCCACTTT
TRBD2,-,TRBV28,13,TRBJ2-7,CASSPLGGTSGFF,TGTGCCAGCAGTCCTCTTGGTGGGACTAGCGGATTCTTC
TRBD2,-,TRBV9,16,TRBJ2-3,CASSVEAGGGQDTQYF,TGTGCCAGCAGCGTAGAGGCGGGGGGTGGACAGGATACGCAGTATTTT
TRBD1,-,TRBV2,14,TRBJ2-7,CARGNWDRDYEQYF,TGTGCCAGGGGGAATTGGGACAGAGACTACGAGCAGTACTTC
TRBD2,-,TRBV6-2/TRBV6-3,14,TRBJ2-1,CASSELAGANEQFF,TGTGCCAGCAGTGAGTTAGCGGGAGCGAATGAGCAGTTCTTC
-,-,TRBV28,14,TRBJ1-5,CASSWGGDNQPQHF,TGTGCCAGCAGTTGGGGGGGTGACAATCAGCCCCAGCATTTT
-,few,TRBV5-1,15,TRBJ1-1,CASSLATGTNTEAFF,TGCGCCAGCAGCTTGGCCACAGGGACGAACACTGAAGCTTTCTTT
TRBD1,-,TRBV27,16,TRBJ1-5,CASSLLGQGALQPQHF,TGTGCCAGCAGTTTATTGGGACAGGGGGCTCTGCAGCCCCAGCATTTT
-,-,TRBV9,14,TRBJ1-1,CASTIRPEGTEAFF,TGTGCCAGCACCATTCGACCCGAGGGCACTGAAGCTTTCTTT
-,-,TRBV4-1,16,TRBJ1-2,CASSQDSVDLWYGYTF,TGCGCCAGCAGCCAAGATTCCGTGGACTTATGGTATGGCTACACCTTC
-,-,TRBV27,14,TRBJ2-2,CASSFKGGGGELFF,TGTGCCAGCAGTTTTAAGGGGGGGGGCGGGGAGCTGTTTTTT
TRBD1,-,TRBV27,14,TRBJ1-6,CASSYGQGVSPLHF,TGTGCCAGCAGTTATGGACAGGGAGTTTCACCCCTCCACTTT
-,-,TRBV6-2/TRBV6-3,14,TRBJ1-6,CASSNRRGNSPLHF,TGTGCCAGCAGCAACAGGAGGGGCAATTCACCCCTCCACTTT
TRBD2,-,TRBV19,14,TRBJ2-1,CATRTGTRYNEQFF,TGTGCCACCAGGACCGGGACTAGATACAATGAGCAGTTCTTC
TRBD1,once,TRBV7-2,17,TRBJ2-5,CASSTYTGTGVLKTQYF,TGTGCCAGCAGCACCTACACCGGGACAGGGGTATTGAAGACCCAGTACTTC